These 24 T cell receptor beta chains originate from one sample sequenced in a study of T cell repertoires in cytomegalovirus infection (dated by TCRdb to between 2018 and 2021). These receptors' targets are unknown. Sequencing instrument: Illumina HiSeq 1500. TCRdb itself trimmed the public reads at Q25 with fastp, ran MiXCR and retained productive beta chains. Every distinct CDR3 protein forms one entry, paired with its most common genes and DNA. For this sample there are about 400,000 distinct CDR3 sequences; 34% appear just once. Together, the top ten hold approximately 13% of the sample. In the paper's terms, the treatment or condition label means: in vitro stimulation with specific CMV peptide epitopes to enrich CMV-specific T cells. Material: cultured PBMCs, obtained from culture after CMV antigen stimulation. All receptors come from a human donor in good health (CMV status not recorded). Some clones in this sample may be carry-over from other donors' samples.

Only a few counts were recorded for this clonotype. The chain carries TRBV6-1 and TRBJ2-1, with 8 bases lining up with TRBD1. Germline assignment: CDR1 MNHNS and CDR2 SASEGT. The CDR3 is made up of 15 amino acids. After removal of 7 bases from V and 3 bases from J, the junction contained 8 bases not matched to a gene. The CDR3 coding sequence is TGTGCCAGCATAAAGGGACAGGATTTCTACAATGAGCAGTTCTTC. It codes for CASIKGQDFYNEQFF.

This chain connects TRBV5-6 to TRBJ2-3, with D perhaps assigned TRBD1 or TRBD2 (5 bases each). Trimming stripped 4 bases from V and 4 bases from J, with 28 bases between. Germline CDR1 is SGHDT and CDR2 is YYEEEE. The CDR3 has 19 residues. This CDR3 reads CASSTNPRRQGVTADTQYF. Written as DNA, the CDR3 is TGTGCCAGCAGCACCAACCCGAGGAGGCAGGGTGTGACCGCAGATACGCAGTATTTT. Filled out from reference TRBV5-6 and TRBJ2-3, the complete variable domain reads DAGVTQSPTHLIKTRGQQVTLRCSPKSGHDTVSWYQQALGQGPQFIFQYYEEEERQRGNFPDRFSGHQFPNYSSELNVNALLLGDSALYLCASSTNPRRQGVTADTQYFGPGTRLTVL.

The CDR3 bases are TGTGCCAGCAGCCACCGGACAGGAGGAAAGACTGAAGCTTTCTTT. Protein product: CASSHRTGGKTEAFF. This chain links TRBV14 with TRBJ1-1; TRBD1 matches at 7 bases. The CDR3 totals 15 residues. The V gene end was trimmed by 3 bases and the J gene end by 5 bases; junction bases not matched to a gene: 9. Germline loops: CDR1 SGHDN, CDR2 FVKESK.

This clonotype was recorded at least ten times. The CDR3 bases are TGTGCCAGCAGCTTAAACAGGGGGTTACGTTCCTCTGGGGCCAACGTCCTGACTTTC. It encodes CASSLNRGLRSSGANVLTF. The chain recombines TRBV7-2 with TRBJ2-6; 8 bases align to TRBD1. V lost 2 bases to trimming and J lost 0 bases; unmatched junction nucleotides: 9. The CDR3 is 19 residues long. From germline, CDR1 is SGHTA and CDR2 FQGNSA.

This clonotype was counted between two and nine times. The chain carries TRBV7-6 and TRBJ1-3; 8 nucleotides line up with TRBD1. In germline, CDR1 is SGHVS, CDR2 FNYEAQ. V shed 5 bases and J 5 bases; nucleotides not matched to a gene: 11. This CDR3 has 16 amino acids. This CDR3 reads CASSPQTGQGRNTIYF. The DNA for the CDR3 is TGTGCCAGCAGCCCGCAGACAGGACAGGGAAGAAACACCATATATTTT.

The chain joins TRBV24-1 to TRBJ2-7, with 9 bases aligning to TRBD2. The CDR3 runs 14 residues. Germline V gene data show CDR1 as KGHDR and CDR2 as SFDVKD. J lost 5 bases, V lost 9 bases, and 10 bases had no gene match. Here the CDR3 DNA reads TGTGCCACCTCAGACCCCGGACTAGCGAACGAGCAGTACTTC. Translating gives CATSDPGLANEQYF.

V gene TRBV28 combines with J gene TRBJ2-7; D is perhaps TRBD1 or TRBD2 (7 bases each). The CDR3 contains 14 residues. V gave up 7 bases and J gave up 3 bases, with 16 bases separating them. Per germline, CDR1 MDHEN and CDR2 SYDVKM. The CDR3 nucleotides are TGTGCCAGCATCACCTCAGGGGGGGGCTACGAGCAGTACTTC. Protein product: CASITSGGGYEQYF.

The chain links TRBV12-3 or TRBV12-4 to TRBJ1-4; 7 nucleotides match TRBD1. The CDR3 runs 16 residues. V shed 5 bases, J shed 0 bases, and the junction held 6 bases outside the gene matches. CDR3 DNA: TGTGCCAGCAGTCCAGACAGGGCTGCAACTAATGAAAAACTGTTTTTT. Its protein product is CASSPDRAATNEKLFF.

In the case of this clonotype: This may come from a read error, since a much larger clone is one base off. This chain uses TRBV7-9 with TRBJ2-3, with 10 bases fitting TRBD2. The CDR3 spans 18 residues. CDR1 and CDR2 from the germline V gene are SEHNR and FQNEAQ (reference sequence). With 2 bases clipped from V and 6 bases from J, the junction kept 14 bases outside the gene matches. The DNA for the CDR3 is TGTGCCAGCAGCTTAAAATGGGGACGGACTAGCGGTTTCGATACGCAGTATTTT. Translated: CASSLKWGRTSGFDTQYF.

This clonotype was observed a handful of times. The chain joins TRBV7-2 to TRBJ1-5; the D is unclear. This CDR3 has 13 residues. The germline gives CDR1 SGHTA, CDR2 FQGNSA. The V gene lost 1 base and the J gene lost 7 bases, with 8 bases spanning the gap. CDR3 region: CASSLGLDQPQHF. For the CDR3, the DNA is TGTGCCAGCAGCTTAGGGTTGGACCAGCCCCAGCATTTT.

The gene calls are TRBV6-2 or TRBV6-3 and TRBJ1-1, with 12 bases aligning to TRBD1. This CDR3 comprises 17 residues. Germline V CDR1 and CDR2: MNHEY, SVGEGT. Trimming cost V 1 base and J 5 bases; bases outside gene matches: 8. Written as DNA, the CDR3 is TGTGCCAGCAGTTACTGGGGACAGGGGGCGCGGGGGACTGAAGCTTTCTTT. Protein sequence: CASSYWGQGARGTEAFF.

This chain joins TRBV12-3 or TRBV12-4 and TRBJ1-6; no clear D gene. V was clipped by 2 bases and J by 10 bases, with 15 bases between them. The CDR3 extends over 15 amino acids. The DNA of the CDR3 is TGTGCCAGCAGTTTAAATCTAGGCCCAGAGTCACCCCTCCACTTT. Encoded protein: CASSLNLGPESPLHF.

This clonotype was picked up a small number of times. The gene calls are TRBV19 and TRBJ1-2; D call uncertain. The CDR3 is 16 residues long. The V end lost 7 bases, the J end lost 7 bases, and 25 bases lay between the germline ends. The V gene's germline CDR1 is LNHDA and CDR2 SQIVND (reference sequence). Here the CDR3 reads CASILKGGPGPFGYTF. The CDR3 DNA is TGTGCCAGTATTCTAAAAGGAGGCCCTGGCCCGTTTGGCTACACCTTC.

The chain has TRBV6-2 or TRBV6-3 and TRBJ1-1, with D maybe TRBD1 (5 bases). Germline V gene lookup returns CDR1 MNHEY and CDR2 SVGEGT. The CDR3 is 15 amino acids. V was trimmed by 5 bases and J by 3 bases, leaving 16 bases between them. Here the CDR3 DNA reads TGTGCCAGCAGTCTATTGGGGGGGAAGGACACTGAAGCTTTCTTT. It yields the protein CASSLLGGKDTEAFF.

As concerns this clonotype: With a much larger clone just one base away, this may be a read error. The chain employs TRBV3-1 and TRBJ1-5; D is unresolved. The CDR3 covers 13 residues. The ends were cut back, 1 base at V and 4 bases at J, with 5 bases in the middle. Germline V gene data show CDR1 as LGHDT and CDR2 as YNNKEL (reference sequence). The CDR3 protein is CASSQVLNQPQHF. CDR3 coding DNA: TGTGCCAGCAGCCAAGTTTTGAATCAGCCCCAGCATTTT.

The V call is TRBV7-2, the J call TRBJ2-5; 8 bases agree with TRBD2. V dropped 3 bases and J dropped 5; count of bases not matched to a gene: 8. CDR3 length: 15 residues. Germline-derived CDR1 and CDR2 are SGHTA and FQGNSA. The CDR3 sequence: CASSFRAGEGETQYF. In DNA form, the CDR3 reads TGTGCCAGCAGCTTTCGAGCGGGAGAAGGGGAGACCCAGTACTTC.

J is TRBJ1-2 and V is TRBV7-9; no clear D. CDR3 size: 13 residues. The V end was cut by 5 bases, the J end by 4 bases, with 11 bases between. CDR1 is SEHNR and CDR2 is FQNEAQ in the germline V gene (reference sequence). CDR3 amino acids: CASSDRHIYGYTF. The CDR3 DNA sequence: TGTGCCAGCAGCGATCGGCACATCTATGGCTACACCTTC.

The gene calls are TRBV28 and TRBJ1-5, with D hard to call. The germline V gene has CDR1 MDHEN and CDR2 SYDVKM. The length of the CDR3 is 13 residues. V lost 6 bases and J lost 7, with 13 bases in between. The CDR3 coding sequence is TGTGCCAGCAGCCAAGCGACGGTACAGCCCCAGCATTTT. Translation gives CASSQATVQPQHF.

The sample holds many counts of this clonotype. The chain links TRBV12-3 or TRBV12-4 to TRBJ1-1, with no clear D. Trimming cost V 6 bases and J 4 bases, with 12 bases left between them. The CDR3 is made up of 13 amino acids. CDR3 in amino acids: CASSQGRGTEAFF. The CDR3 bases are TGTGCCAGCAGCCAAGGTCGAGGCACTGAAGCTTTCTTT.

V and J are TRBV6-6 and TRBJ1-1; a possible D gene is TRBD1 (5 bases). V lost 7 bases, J lost 5 bases, and 14 bases lay in between. Germline assignment: CDR1 MNHNY and CDR2 SVGAGI (reference sequence). CDR3 length: 13 residues. CDR3 protein: CASTLGEKTEAFF. DNA for the CDR3: TGTGCCAGCACCTTAGGGGAAAAGACTGAAGCTTTCTTT.

To note about this clonotype: A much bigger clone sits one base away, suggesting this may be a read error. The V gene is TRBV7-2, the J gene TRBJ1-2; D is perhaps TRBD1 (6 bases). With 4 bases removed from V and 8 bases from J, the gap between germline ends came to 17 bases. CDR3 length equals 14 residues. Germline loops: CDR1 SGHTA, CDR2 FQGNSA. CDR3 in amino acids: CASSSGTTLGGYTF. The CDR3 bases are TGTGCCAGCAGCTCCGGGACAACCCTTGGGGGCTACACCTTC. The full variable domain, rest sourced from reference TRBV7-2 and TRBJ1-2, is GAGVSQSPSNKVTEKGKDVELRCDPISGHTALYWYRQSLGQGLEFLIYFQGNSAPDKSGLPSDRFSAERTGGSVSTLTIQRTQQEDSAVYLCASSSGTTLGGYTFGSGTRLTVV.

The J gene is TRBJ2-7, the V gene TRBV5-4; the match to TRBD1 covers 7 bases. CDR3 length: 14 residues. The V gene's germline CDR1 is SGHNT and CDR2 YYREEE (reference sequence). V lost 5 bases and J lost 1; bases outside the gene matches: 6. The CDR3: CASRDQDRSYEQYV. The CDR3 DNA is TGTGCCAGCAGGGATCAGGACAGGTCCTACGAGCAGTACGTC.

In this sample, this clonotype turned up many times. This chain connects TRBV4-3 to TRBJ1-4, with 11 bases that match TRBD1. V lost 0 bases, J lost 6 bases, and 6 bases stayed unmatched. Germline V CDR1 and CDR2: LGHNA, YSLEER. CDR3 size: 17 residues. Here the CDR3 DNA reads TGCGCCAGCAGCCAAGATGCACCGGGACAGGGGGATGAAAAACTGTTTTTT. Amino acid sequence: CASSQDAPGQGDEKLFF.

This clonotype came up many times. The chain joins TRBV12-5 to TRBJ2-1; maybe TRBD2 (6 bases). Germline assignment: CDR1 LGHNT and CDR2 FRNRAP. This CDR3 comprises 18 residues. Trimming took 1 base from V and 6 from J, leaving 22 bases between them. Written as DNA, the CDR3 is TGTGCTAGTGGTTTGGCTCGCCTGGGGGAGGTAATCCCCAATGAGCAGTTCTTC. It yields the protein CASGLARLGEVIPNEQFF.